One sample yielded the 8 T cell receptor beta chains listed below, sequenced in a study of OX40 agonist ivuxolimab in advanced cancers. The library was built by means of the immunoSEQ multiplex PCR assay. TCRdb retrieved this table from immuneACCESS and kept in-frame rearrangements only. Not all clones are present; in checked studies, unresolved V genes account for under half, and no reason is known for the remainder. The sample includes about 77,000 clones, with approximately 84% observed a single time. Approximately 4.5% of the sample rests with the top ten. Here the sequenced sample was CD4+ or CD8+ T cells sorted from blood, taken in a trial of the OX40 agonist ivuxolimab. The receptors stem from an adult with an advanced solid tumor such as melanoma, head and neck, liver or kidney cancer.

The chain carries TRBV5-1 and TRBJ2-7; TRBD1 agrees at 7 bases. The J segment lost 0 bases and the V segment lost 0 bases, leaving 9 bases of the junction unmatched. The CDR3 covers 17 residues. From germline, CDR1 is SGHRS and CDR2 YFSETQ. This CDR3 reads CASSLGPDRTNSYEQYF. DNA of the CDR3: TGCGCCAGCAGCTTGGGGCCGGACAGGACAAACTCCTACGAGCAGTACTTC.

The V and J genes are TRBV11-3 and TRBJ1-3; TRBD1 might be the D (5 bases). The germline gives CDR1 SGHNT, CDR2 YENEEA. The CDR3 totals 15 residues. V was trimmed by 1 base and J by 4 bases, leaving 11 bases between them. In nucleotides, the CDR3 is TGTGCCAGCAGCTTAGGGGGGGGACTCGGAAACACCATATATTTT. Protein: CASSLGGGLGNTIYF. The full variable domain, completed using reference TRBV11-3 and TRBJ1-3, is EAGVVQSPRYKIIEKKQPVAFWCNPISGHNTLYWYLQNLGQGPELLIRYENEEAVDDSQLPKDRFSAERLKGVDSTLKIQPAELGDSAVYLCASSLGGGLGNTIYFGEGSWLTVV.

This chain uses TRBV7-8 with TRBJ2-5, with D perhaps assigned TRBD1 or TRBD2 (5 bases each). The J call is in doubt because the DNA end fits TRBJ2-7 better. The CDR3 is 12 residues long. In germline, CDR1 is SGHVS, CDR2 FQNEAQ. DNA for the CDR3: TGTGCCAGCAGCCCGGGGCGCTACGAGCAGTACTTC. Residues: CASSPGRYEQYF.

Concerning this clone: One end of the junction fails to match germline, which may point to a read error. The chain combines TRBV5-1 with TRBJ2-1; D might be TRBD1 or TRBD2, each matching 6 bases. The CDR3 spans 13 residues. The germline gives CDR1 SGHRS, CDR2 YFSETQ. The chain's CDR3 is CVSSLDGGQGSFF. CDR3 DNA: TGCGTCAGCAGCTTGGATGGGGGGCAGGGGTCTTTCTTC. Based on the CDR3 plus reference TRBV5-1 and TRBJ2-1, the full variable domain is KAGVTQTPRYLIKTRGQQVTLSCSPISGHRSVSWYQQTPGQGLQFLFEYFSETQRNKGNFPGRFSGRQFSNSRSEMNVSTLELGDSALYLCVSSLDGGQGSFFGPGTRLTVL.

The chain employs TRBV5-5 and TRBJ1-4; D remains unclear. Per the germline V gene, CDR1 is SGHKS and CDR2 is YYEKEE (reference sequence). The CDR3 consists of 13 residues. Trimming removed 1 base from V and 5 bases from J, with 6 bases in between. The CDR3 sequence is CASSLSGNEKLFF. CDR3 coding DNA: TGTGCCAGCAGCTTGTCGGGGAATGAAAAACTGTTTTTT. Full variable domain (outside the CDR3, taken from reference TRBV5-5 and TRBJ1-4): DAGVTQSPTHLIKTRGQQVTLRCSPISGHKSVSWYQQVLGQGPQFIFQYYEKEERGRGNFPDRFSARQFPNYSSELNVNALLLGDSALYLCASSLSGNEKLFFGSGTQLSVL.

The chain's CDR3 is CASRDPLNGLEAFF. For the CDR3, the DNA is TGTGCCAGTCGGGACCCTCTCAACGGACTTGAAGCTTTCTTT. V and J are TRBV19 and TRBJ1-1, with TRBD1 as a possible D gene (5 bases). The V end was cut by 8 bases, the J end by 7 bases, with 20 bases between. This CDR3 has 14 amino acids. Germline V gives CDR1 LNHDA, CDR2 SQIVND (reference sequence).

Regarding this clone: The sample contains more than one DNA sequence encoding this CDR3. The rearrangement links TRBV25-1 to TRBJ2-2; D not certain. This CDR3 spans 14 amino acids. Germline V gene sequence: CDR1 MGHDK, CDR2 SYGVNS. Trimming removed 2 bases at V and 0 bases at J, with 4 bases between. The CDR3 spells CASSEVANTGELFF. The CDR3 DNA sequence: TGTGCCAGCAGTGAAGTAGCGAACACCGGGGAGCTGTTTTTT.

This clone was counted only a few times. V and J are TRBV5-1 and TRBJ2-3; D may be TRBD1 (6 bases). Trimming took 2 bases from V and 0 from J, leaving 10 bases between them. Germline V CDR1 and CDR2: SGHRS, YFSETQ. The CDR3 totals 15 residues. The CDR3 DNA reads TGCGCCAGCAGCTTCAGGGGTACTAGCACAGATACGCAGTATTTT. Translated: CASSFRGTSTDTQYF. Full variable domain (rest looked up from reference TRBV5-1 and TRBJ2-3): KAGVTQTPRYLIKTRGQQVTLSCSPISGHRSVSWYQQTPGQGLQFLFEYFSETQRNKGNFPGRFSGRQFSNSRSEMNVSTLELGDSALYLCASSFRGTSTDTQYFGPGTRLTVL.